This T cell receptor beta chain was sequenced for a study of regulatory T cells in long-lasting Graves disease. This clonotype was observed many times. Construction of TCR beta libraries relied on iRepertoire HTBI primers and on Arm-PCR targeting CDR3 regions. TCRdb reanalysed the multiplex PCR reads using MiXCR and keeps one entry per CDR3 protein. The sample contains approximately 210,000 distinct CDR3 sequences, around 18% of which appear only once. This CDR3 has 17 residues. CDR1 and CDR2 (germline): SGHRS, YFSETQ. J gave up 0 bases and V 4 bases, and 8 bases lay outside the gene matches. Time point given: newly diagnosed GD, antithyroid drugs for less than 3 months. TCR sequences were obtained from RNA taken from PBMCs.

Source: peripheral blood mononuclear cells (PBMCs), taken at new diagnosis, from a patient treated with antithyroid drugs. The J gene is TRBJ1-4, the V gene TRBV5-1; 8 bases line up with TRBD1. This clonotype was obtained from a female donor with Graves disease. CDR3 in amino acids: CASSLQGAYATNEKLFF. CDR3 bases: TGCGCCAGCAGCCTCCAGGGGGCGTACGCAACTAATGAAAAACTGTTTTTT.